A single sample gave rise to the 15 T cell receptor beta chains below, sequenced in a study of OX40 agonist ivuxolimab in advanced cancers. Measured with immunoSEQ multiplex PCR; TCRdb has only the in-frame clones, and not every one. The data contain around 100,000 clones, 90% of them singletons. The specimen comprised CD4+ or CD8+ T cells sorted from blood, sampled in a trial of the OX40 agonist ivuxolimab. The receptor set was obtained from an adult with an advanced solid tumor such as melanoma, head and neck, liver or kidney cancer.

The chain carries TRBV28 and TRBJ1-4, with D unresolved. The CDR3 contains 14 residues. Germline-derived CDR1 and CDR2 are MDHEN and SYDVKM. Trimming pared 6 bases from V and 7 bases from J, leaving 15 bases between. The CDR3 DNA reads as TGTGCCAGCAGCCCCCCGGGTGGAGGTGAAAAACTGTTTTTT. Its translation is CASSPPGGGEKLFF. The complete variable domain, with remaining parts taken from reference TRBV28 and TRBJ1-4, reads DVKVTQSSRYLVKRTGEKVFLECVQDMDHENMFWYRQDPGLGLRLIYFSYDVKMKEKGDIPEGYSVSREKKERFSLILESASTNQTSMYLCASSPPGGGEKLFFGSGTQLSVL.

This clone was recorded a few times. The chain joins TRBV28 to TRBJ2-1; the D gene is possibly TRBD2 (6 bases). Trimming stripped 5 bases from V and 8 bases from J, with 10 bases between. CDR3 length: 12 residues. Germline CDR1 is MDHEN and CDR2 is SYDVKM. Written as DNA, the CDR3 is TGTGCCAGCAGTCCCCAGCGGGATGAGCAGTTCTTC. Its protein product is CASSPQRDEQFF.

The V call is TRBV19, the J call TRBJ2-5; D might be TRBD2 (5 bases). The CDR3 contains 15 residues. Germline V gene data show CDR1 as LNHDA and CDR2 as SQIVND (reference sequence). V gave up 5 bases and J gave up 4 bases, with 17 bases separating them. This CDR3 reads CASSPLGGSGETQYF. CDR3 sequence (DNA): TGTGCCAGTAGTCCCCTCGGAGGTTCGGGAGAGACCCAGTACTTC.

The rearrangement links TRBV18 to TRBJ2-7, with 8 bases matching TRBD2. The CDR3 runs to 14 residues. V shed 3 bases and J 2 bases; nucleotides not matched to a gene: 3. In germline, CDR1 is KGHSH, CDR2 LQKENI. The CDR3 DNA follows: TGTGCCAGCTCACCGCGGGGGGAGACCTACGAGCAGTACTTC. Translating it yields CASSPRGETYEQYF.

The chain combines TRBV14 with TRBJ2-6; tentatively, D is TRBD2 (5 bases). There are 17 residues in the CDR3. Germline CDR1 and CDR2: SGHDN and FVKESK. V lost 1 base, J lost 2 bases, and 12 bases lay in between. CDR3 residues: CASSQGLGRPGANVLTF. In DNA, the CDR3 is TGTGCCAGCAGCCAAGGGCTTGGGAGACCTGGGGCCAACGTCCTGACTTTC.

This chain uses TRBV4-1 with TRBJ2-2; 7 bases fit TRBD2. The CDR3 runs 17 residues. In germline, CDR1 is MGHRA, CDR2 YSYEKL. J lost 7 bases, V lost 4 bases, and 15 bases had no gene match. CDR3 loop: CASSLEGASGVGGELFF. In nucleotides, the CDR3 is TGCGCCAGCAGCCTCGAAGGGGCTAGCGGAGTGGGCGGGGAGCTGTTTTTT.

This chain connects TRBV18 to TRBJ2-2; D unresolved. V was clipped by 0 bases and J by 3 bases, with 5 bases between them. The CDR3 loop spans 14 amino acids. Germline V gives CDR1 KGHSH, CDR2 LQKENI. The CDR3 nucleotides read TGTGCCAGCTCACCACCACAGTACACCGGGGAGCTGTTTTTT. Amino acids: CASSPPQYTGELFF.

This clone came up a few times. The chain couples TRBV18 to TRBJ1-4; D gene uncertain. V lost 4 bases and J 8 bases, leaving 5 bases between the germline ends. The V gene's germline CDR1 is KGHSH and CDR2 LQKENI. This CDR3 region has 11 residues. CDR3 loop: CASSQAEKLFF. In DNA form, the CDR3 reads TGTGCCAGCTCACAAGCAGAAAAACTGTTTTTT. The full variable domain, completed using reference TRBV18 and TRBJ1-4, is NAGVMQNPRHLVRRRGQEARLRCSPMKGHSHVYWYRQLPEEGLKFMVYLQKENIIDESGMPKERFSAEFPKEGPSILRIQQVVRGDSAAYFCASSQAEKLFFGSGTQLSVL.

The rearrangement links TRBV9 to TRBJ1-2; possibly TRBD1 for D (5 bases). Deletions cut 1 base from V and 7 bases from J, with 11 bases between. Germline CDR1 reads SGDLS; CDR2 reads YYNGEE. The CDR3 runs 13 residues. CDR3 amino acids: CASSVQGVGGYTF. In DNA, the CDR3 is TGTGCCAGCAGCGTACAGGGAGTTGGTGGCTACACCTTC.

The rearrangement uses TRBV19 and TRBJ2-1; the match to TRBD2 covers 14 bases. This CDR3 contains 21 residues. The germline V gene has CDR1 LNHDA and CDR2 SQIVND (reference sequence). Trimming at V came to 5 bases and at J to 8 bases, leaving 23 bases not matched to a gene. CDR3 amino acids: CASSPWTSGRKDSIFRDEQFF. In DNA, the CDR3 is TGTGCCAGTAGTCCGTGGACTAGCGGGAGGAAGGACTCTATTTTCCGGGATGAGCAGTTCTTC. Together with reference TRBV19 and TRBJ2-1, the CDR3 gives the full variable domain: DGGITQSPKYLFRKEGQNVTLSCEQNLNHDAMYWYRQDPGQGLRLIYYSQIVNDFQKGDIAEGYSVSREKKESFPLTVTSAQKNPTAFYLCASSPWTSGRKDSIFRDEQFFGPGTRLTVL.

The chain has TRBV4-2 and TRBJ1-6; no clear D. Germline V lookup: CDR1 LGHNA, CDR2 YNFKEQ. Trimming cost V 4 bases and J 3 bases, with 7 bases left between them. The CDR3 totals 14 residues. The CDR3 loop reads CASSRRGYNSPLHF. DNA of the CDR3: TGTGCCAGCAGCCGGCGGGGCTATAATTCACCCCTCCACTTT.

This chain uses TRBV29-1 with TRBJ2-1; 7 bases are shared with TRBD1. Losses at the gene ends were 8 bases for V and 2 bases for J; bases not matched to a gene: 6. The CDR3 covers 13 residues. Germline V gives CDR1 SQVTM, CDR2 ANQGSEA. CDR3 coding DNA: TGCAGCACCCGACAGGGAACCTACAATGAGCAGTTCTTC. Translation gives CSTRQGTYNEQFF.

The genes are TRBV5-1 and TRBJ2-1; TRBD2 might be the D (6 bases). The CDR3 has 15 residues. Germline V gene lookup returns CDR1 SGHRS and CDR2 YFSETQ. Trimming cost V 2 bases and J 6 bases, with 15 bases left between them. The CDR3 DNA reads TGCGCCAGCAGCTTTTCAACGGGACTGAGCAATGAGCAGTTCTTC. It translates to CASSFSTGLSNEQFF. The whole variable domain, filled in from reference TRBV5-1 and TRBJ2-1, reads KAGVTQTPRYLIKTRGQQVTLSCSPISGHRSVSWYQQTPGQGLQFLFEYFSETQRNKGNFPGRFSGRQFSNSRSEMNVSTLELGDSALYLCASSFSTGLSNEQFFGPGTRLTVL.

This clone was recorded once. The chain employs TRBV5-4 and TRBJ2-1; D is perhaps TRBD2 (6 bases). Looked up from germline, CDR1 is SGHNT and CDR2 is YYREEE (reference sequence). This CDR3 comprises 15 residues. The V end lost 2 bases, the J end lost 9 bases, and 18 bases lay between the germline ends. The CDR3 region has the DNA TGTGCCAGCAGCTTAAATTTGGCGGGGAGCGGTGAGCAGTTCTTC. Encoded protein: CASSLNLAGSGEQFF.

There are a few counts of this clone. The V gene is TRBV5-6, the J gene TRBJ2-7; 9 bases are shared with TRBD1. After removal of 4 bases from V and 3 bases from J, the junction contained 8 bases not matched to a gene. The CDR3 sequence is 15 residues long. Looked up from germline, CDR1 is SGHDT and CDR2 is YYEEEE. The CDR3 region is CASSKDRGFFYEQYF. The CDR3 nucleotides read TGTGCCAGCAGCAAGGACAGGGGATTCTTCTACGAGCAGTACTTC.